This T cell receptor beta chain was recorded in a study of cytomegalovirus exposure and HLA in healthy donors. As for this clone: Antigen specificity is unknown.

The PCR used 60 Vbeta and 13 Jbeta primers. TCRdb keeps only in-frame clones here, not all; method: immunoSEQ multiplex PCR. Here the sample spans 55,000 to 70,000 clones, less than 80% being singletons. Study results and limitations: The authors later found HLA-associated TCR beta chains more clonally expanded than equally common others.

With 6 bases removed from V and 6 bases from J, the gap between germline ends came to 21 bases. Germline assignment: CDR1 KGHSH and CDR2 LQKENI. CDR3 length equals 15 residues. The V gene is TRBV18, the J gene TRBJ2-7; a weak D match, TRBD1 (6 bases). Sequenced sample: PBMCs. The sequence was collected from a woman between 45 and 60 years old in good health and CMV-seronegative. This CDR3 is CASSSQGAKVTEQYF. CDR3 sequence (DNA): TGTGCCAGCTCGTCACAGGGTGCGAAGGTTACCGAGCAGTACTTC.